This T cell receptor (beta chain) originates from a study of Graves' ophthalmopathy and Graves' hyperthyroidism. This CDR3 region has 13 residues. Trimming stripped 3 bases from V and 1 base from J, with 5 bases between. Per the germline V gene, CDR1 is KGHDR and CDR2 is SFDVKD. This clonotype was picked up many times. TCR beta CDR3 regions were amplified from RNA transcripts. Second-round multiplex PCR followed a first-round RT-PCR using HTBI primers. Using its own MiXCR run on the multiplex PCR reads, TCRdb lists one record per CDR3 protein. The data contain 560,000 or so distinct CDR3 sequences, roughly 40% of them singletons.

The chain joins TRBV24-1 to TRBJ1-1; D remains unclear. Source material: peripheral blood or thyroid tissue (not recorded which). The clonotype was recovered from an adult man with Graves' hyperthyroidism. In nucleotides, the CDR3 is TGTGCCACCAGTGATACACCGAACACTGAAGCTTTCTTT. Encoded protein: CATSDTPNTEAFF.